The clone carrying this T cell receptor beta chain was detected a few times. The repertoire was sequenced with immunoSEQ multiplex PCR; TCRdb's copy has only in-frame clones and lacks some. The data hold around 310,000 clones, with around 89% observed a single time. The record originates from a study of blood T cell repertoires in COVID-19. For the study at large: Samples of COVID-19 (acute and convalescent) were obtained from the United States, Italy and Spain. T cells, B-cell-depleted T cells, or PBMCs supplied cDNA or gDNA.

The germline V gene has CDR1 KGHSH and CDR2 LQKENI. Deletions cut 6 bases from V and 3 bases from J, with 12 bases between. The CDR3 consists of 13 residues. The sample comprised peripheral blood. This chain joins TRBV18 and TRBJ2-7; D perhaps matches TRBD2 (6 bases). This receptor was obtained from an older woman with acute or convalescent COVID-19. This CDR3 is CASSPRRGYEQYF. The CDR3 bases are TGTGCCAGCTCCCCTCGGAGGGGCTACGAGCAGTACTTC.